These 27 T cell receptor beta chains were all obtained from the same sample, sequenced in a study of shared T cell receptors in the human thymus (dated by TCRdb to the early 2020s). The library was made by the immunoSEQ multiplex PCR assay. This immuneACCESS table, as held by TCRdb, lists in-frame sequences with V and J called but not all clones. Of the missing ones, under half trace to an unresolved V gene in checked studies; the others have no known cause. This sample gives about 660,000 clones in total; more than 75% of them show up just once. Approximately 0.01% of the sample comes from the top ten. These same records also appear under a second study, on human thymus T cells.

The source material was thymocytes. These receptors all stem from a boy younger than two with a congenital heart defect. Donor details come from another sample of the same person, matched by shared clones.

The chain has TRBV25-1 and TRBJ2-7; D is uncertain. V lost 2 bases and J lost 0, with 5 bases in between. This CDR3 comprises 13 residues. The germline V gene has CDR1 MGHDK and CDR2 SYGVNS. CDR3 DNA sequence: TGTGCCAGCAGTGAACAGGTCTCCTACGAGCAGTACTTC. Protein product: CASSEQVSYEQYF.

This sequence joins TRBV30 and TRBJ2-7, with 7 nucleotides matching TRBD2. The CDR3 sequence is 14 residues long. CDR1 is GTSNPN, CDR2 SVGIG, per germline (reference sequence). J was trimmed by 7 bases and V by 5 bases; bases with no gene match: 14. CDR3 sequence: CAWAPSGEGSEQYF. For the CDR3, the DNA is TGTGCCTGGGCCCCTAGCGGCGAGGGGAGTGAGCAGTACTTC.

This chain links TRBV30 with TRBJ2-1; 7 bases agree with TRBD2. Germline CDR1 reads GTSNPN; CDR2 reads SVGIG (reference sequence). V gave up 0 bases and J gave up 6 bases; unmatched junction bases: 11. CDR3 length: 16 amino acids. The CDR3 DNA reads as TGTGCCTGGAGTGTACCCGGGAGGCACGAAACCAATGAGCAGTTCTTC. It encodes CAWSVPGRHETNEQFF. Drawing the rest from reference TRBV30 and TRBJ2-1, the complete variable domain is SQTIHQWPATLVQPVGSPLSLECTVEGTSNPNLYWYRQAAGRGLQLLFYSVGIGQISSEVPQNLSASRPQDRQFILSSKKLLLSDSGFYLCAWSVPGRHETNEQFFGPGTRLTVL.

The chain combines TRBV18 with TRBJ1-2; D is ambiguous. V lost 3 bases, J lost 1 base, and 9 bases lay in between. The CDR3 consists of 14 residues. CDR1 KGHSH and CDR2 LQKENI come from the germline V gene. CDR3 sequence: CASSPEGSNYGYTF. In nucleotides, the CDR3 is TGTGCCAGCTCACCCGAGGGCAGTAACTATGGCTACACCTTC.

The V and J genes are TRBV5-4 and TRBJ2-7; maybe TRBD1 (6 bases). The CDR3 spans 14 residues. Germline-derived CDR1 and CDR2 are SGHNT and YYREEE (reference sequence). V gave up 5 bases and J gave up 4 bases, with 16 bases separating them. As DNA, the CDR3 is TGTGCCAGCAGTCCCGGACAGACCGATTACGAGCAGTACTTC. Its protein is CASSPGQTDYEQYF.

This CDR3 is CASSEGGQYGYTF. The CDR3, as DNA: TGTGCCAGCAGTGAAGGGGGACAGTATGGCTACACCTTC. The chain combines TRBV6-1 with TRBJ1-2; 7 positions agree with TRBD1. Trimming cost V 1 base and J 5 bases; bases outside gene matches: 1. The CDR3 is 13 residues long. Germline CDR1 is MNHNS and CDR2 is SASEGT.

This clone was picked up one time. V and J are TRBV29-1 and TRBJ2-1, with 8 bases lining up with TRBD1. This CDR3 comprises 15 residues. Germline V gene data show CDR1 as SQVTM and CDR2 as ANQGSEA. The V segment lost 4 bases and the J segment 4 bases; nucleotides outside the gene matches: 9. The CDR3 DNA is TGCAGCGTTGGGCTTGAGACAGGGGCGTACAATGAGCAGTTCTTC. As protein: CSVGLETGAYNEQFF.

This clone was recorded a few times. V gene TRBV18 combines with J gene TRBJ2-3; 9 nucleotides line up with TRBD1. CDR1 KGHSH and CDR2 LQKENI come from the germline V gene. With 6 bases clipped from V and 0 bases from J, the junction kept 4 bases outside the gene matches. The CDR3 is made up of 15 amino acids. CDR3 protein: CASSQGQGSTDTQYF. Written as DNA, the CDR3 is TGTGCCAGCTCTCAAGGACAGGGGAGCACAGATACGCAGTATTTT.

The chain carries TRBV28 and TRBJ2-7, with 7 bases matching TRBD1. CDR1 MDHEN and CDR2 SYDVKM come from the germline V gene. CDR3 size: 14 residues. V shed 7 bases, J shed 2 bases, and the junction held 8 bases outside the gene matches. In nucleotides, the CDR3 is TGTGCCAGCACCCCTCCGGGACAGCCCTACGAGCAGTACTTC. Translation gives CASTPPGQPYEQYF.

The rearrangement uses TRBV6-5 and TRBJ2-3; 12 nucleotides line up with TRBD2. The CDR3 is 13 amino acids. Trimming at V came to 2 bases and at J to 14 bases, leaving 5 bases not matched to a gene. Germline CDR1 MNHEY, CDR2 SVGAGI. In nucleotides, the CDR3 is TGTGCCAGCAGTTACGCTAGCGGGAGGGCGCGGTATTTT. Amino acids: CASSYASGRARYF.

J is TRBJ2-1 and V is TRBV2; TRBD2 aligns across 10 bases. V shed 10 bases and J 5 bases; nucleotides not matched to a gene: 8. Germline lookup yields CDR1 SNHLY and CDR2 FYNNEI. The CDR3 length is 14 residues. Here the CDR3 reads CATLGLAAHNEQFF. The DNA of the CDR3 is TGTGCCACCCTAGGACTAGCGGCCCACAATGAGCAGTTCTTC. Together with reference TRBV2 and TRBJ2-1, the CDR3 gives the full variable domain: EPEVTQTPSHQVTQMGQEVILRCVPISNHLYFYWYRQILGQKVEFLVSFYNNEISEKSEIFDDQFSVERPDGSNFTLKIRSTKLEDSAMYFCATLGLAAHNEQFFGPGTRLTVL.

This clone has a single count. This chain connects TRBV9 to TRBJ2-4, with TRBD2 as a possible D gene (6 bases). CDR3 length equals 14 residues. Trimming removed 0 bases at V and 8 bases at J, with 12 bases between. Germline V gives CDR1 SGDLS, CDR2 YYNGEE. CDR3 DNA sequence: TGTGCCAGCAGCGTAGAAGGTAGCGGAGACATTCAGTACTTC. Translated, it gives CASSVEGSGDIQYF.

This clone has only one observation. This sequence joins TRBV4-1 and TRBJ2-1, with unresolved D. V was cut by 0 bases and J by 0 bases, with 9 bases left in between. CDR1 MGHRA and CDR2 YSYEKL come from the germline V gene. The CDR3 contains 16 residues. DNA for the CDR3: TGCGCCAGCAGCCAAGAAACTGCAACCTCCTACAATGAGCAGTTCTTC. This translates into CASSQETATSYNEQFF.

The chain joins TRBV2 to TRBJ1-1, with 7 bases fitting TRBD1. The trim removed 3 bases at V and 6 bases at J, leaving 13 bases unmatched. CDR1 is SNHLY and CDR2 is FYNNEI in the germline V gene. The CDR3 totals 16 residues. As DNA, the CDR3 is TGTGCCAGCAGTGAGAAACGGGCAGGGGGGACTCCTGAAGCTTTCTTT. Protein product: CASSEKRAGGTPEAFF.

J is TRBJ2-1 and V is TRBV7-9, with TRBD2 identical over 7 bases. In germline, CDR1 is SEHNR, CDR2 FQNEAQ (reference sequence). The CDR3 sequence is 16 residues long. Unmatched junction bases numbered 13, after V lost 5 bases and J lost 6 bases. CDR3 nucleotides: TGTGCCAGCAGCCCCAGTGGGGGGGAGACTAGCAATGAGCAGTTCTTC. It codes for CASSPSGGETSNEQFF.

The chain is built from TRBV4-2 and TRBJ2-5; the match to TRBD2 covers 11 bases. Germline V gene sequence: CDR1 LGHNA, CDR2 YNFKEQ. The CDR3 spans 17 residues. Trimming cost V 5 bases and J 6 bases; bases outside gene matches: 14. The CDR3 sequence is CASSLWLLAGVVKTQYF. The DNA for the CDR3 is TGTGCCAGCAGCTTGTGGCTACTAGCGGGAGTAGTAAAGACCCAGTACTTC.

This chain links TRBV29-1 with TRBJ1-1; 9 bases align to TRBD1. CDR1 SQVTM and CDR2 ANQGSEA come from the germline V gene. The CDR3 is 17 residues long. J gave up 3 bases and V 2 bases, and 13 bases lay outside the gene matches. CDR3 loop: CSVEPSTGDREDTEAFF. The DNA for the CDR3 is TGCAGCGTTGAACCGAGCACAGGGGACAGGGAAGACACTGAAGCTTTCTTT.

The chain is built from TRBV5-8 and TRBJ2-1, with 9 bases identical to TRBD2. Germline V lookup: CDR1 SGHTS, CDR2 YDEGEE. V shed 4 bases, J shed 7 bases, and the junction held 12 bases outside the gene matches. This CDR3 has 16 amino acids. CDR3 in DNA: TGTGCCAGCAGCGTTCGGGGACTAGCCTCGCGGAATGAGCAGTTCTTC. Its translation: CASSVRGLASRNEQFF. Based on the CDR3 plus reference TRBV5-8 and TRBJ2-1, the full variable domain is EAGVTQSPTHLIKTRGQQATLRCSPISGHTSVYWYQQALGLGLQFLLWYDEGEERNRGNFPPRFSGRQFPNYSSELNVNALELEDSALYLCASSVRGLASRNEQFFGPGTRLTVL.

This rearrangement joins TRBV6-6 to TRBJ2-2, with 8 bases lining up with TRBD2. The CDR3 covers 15 residues. In germline, CDR1 is MNHNY, CDR2 SVGAGI (reference sequence). V lost 9 bases to trimming and J lost 6 bases; unmatched junction nucleotides: 12. The CDR3 DNA reads TGTGCCAGTAGATCCGGGACTAGAAGGGCCGGGGAGCTGTTTTTT. As protein: CASRSGTRRAGELFF.

The chain couples TRBV5-1 to TRBJ2-7; TRBD2 aligns across 7 bases. Germline lookup yields CDR1 SGHRS and CDR2 YFSETQ. With 4 bases clipped from V and 3 bases from J, the junction kept 13 bases outside the gene matches. CDR3 length: 16 residues. The CDR3 DNA sequence: TGCGCCAGCAGCCCCTCCGCGGGAGAGGGGTTCTACGAGCAGTACTTC. This gives the protein CASSPSAGEGFYEQYF.

This chain uses TRBV7-3 with TRBJ2-2; TRBD1 aligns across 8 bases. The CDR3 covers 15 residues. J lost 4 bases, V lost 3 bases, and 4 bases had no gene match. Germline V gene lookup returns CDR1 SGHTA and CDR2 FQGTGA. CDR3 coding DNA: TGTGCCAGCAGCTTGGGACAGGAGCCCACCGGGGAGCTGTTTTTT. It yields the protein CASSLGQEPTGELFF.

The chain links TRBV4-3 to TRBJ2-1; TRBD2 might be the D (6 bases). The CDR3 has 16 residues. Germline-derived CDR1 and CDR2 are LGHNA and YSLEER. Trimming cost V 1 base and J 3 bases, with 13 bases left between them. CDR3 protein: CASSQVPRGNYNEQFF. CDR3 coding DNA: TGCGCCAGCAGCCAAGTCCCTCGCGGGAACTACAATGAGCAGTTCTTC.

The rearrangement links TRBV27 to TRBJ2-6, with 11 bases fitting TRBD1. CDR3 length: 17 amino acids. Germline V gives CDR1 MNHEY, CDR2 SMNVEV (reference sequence). V lost 9 bases, J lost 0 bases, and 7 bases stayed unmatched. CDR3 DNA: TGTGCCAGTTTCCCCGGGACAGGGGGCTCTGGGGCCAACGTCCTGACTTTC. Amino acid sequence: CASFPGTGGSGANVLTF.

This sequence joins TRBV12-5 and TRBJ2-3, with 10 bases aligning to TRBD2. Unmatched junction bases numbered 5, after V lost 3 bases and J lost 5 bases. Germline CDR1 reads LGHNT; CDR2 reads FRNRAP. The CDR3 has 15 amino acids. The CDR3 DNA sequence: TGTGCTAGTGGTTTTACCCGACTAGCGGGAGATACGCAGTATTTT. This encodes CASGFTRLAGDTQYF.

The chain has TRBV4-1 and TRBJ2-5; TRBD1 aligns across 7 bases. Germline-derived CDR1 and CDR2 are MGHRA and YSYEKL. V was pared by 0 bases and J by 3 bases, with 7 bases of the junction left unmatched. The CDR3 contains 16 residues. CDR3 residues: CASSQESRDREETQYF. DNA of the CDR3: TGCGCCAGCAGCCAAGAGAGCCGGGACAGAGAAGAGACCCAGTACTTC.

The genes are TRBV9 and TRBJ2-3; a possible D gene is TRBD1 (8 bases). V lost 4 bases, J lost 7 bases, and 16 bases lay in between. The CDR3 extends over 14 amino acids. The germline CDR1 and CDR2 sequences are SGDLS and YYNGEE. The chain's CDR3 is CASSPGQGGNTQYF. The CDR3 coding sequence is TGTGCCAGCAGCCCTGGACAGGGAGGGAATACGCAGTATTTT.

This clone has just a few counts. The chain is built from TRBV7-3 and TRBJ2-3; 12 positions agree with TRBD2. Trimming at V came to 1 base and at J to 7 bases, leaving 12 bases not matched to a gene. This CDR3 is built from 18 residues. The germline V gene has CDR1 SGHTA and CDR2 FQGTGA. CDR3 bases: TGTGCCAGCAGCTTAAACGCTTCCACTAGCGGGAGGAAATATACGCAGTATTTT. This translates into CASSLNASTSGRKYTQYF.